These T cell receptor beta chains were read from a single sample in a study of T cells in Graves' hyperthyroidism and ophthalmopathy. Each CDR3 protein gets one entry after TCRdb re-called the multiplex PCR reads with MiXCR. This sample yields 660,000 or so distinct CDR3 sequences, of which 20% to 25% are seen a single time; more than 30% belongs to the top ten. What was sequenced was blood. The receptors were sampled from a man aged 25 to 45 with Graves' ophthalmopathy. Both conserved end residues are part of each CDR3. The D gene is left open where the match is weak. Clone size, where shown, is once, few, many, or a class for clones that have expanded.

D gene	J gene	V gene	clone size	CDR3 DNA	CDR3 protein
TRBD2	TRBJ2-1	TRBV5-6	once	TGTGCCAGCAGCCCGTGGGGGAGGGGTACAAATGAGCAGTTCTTC	CASSPWGRGTNEQFF
-	TRBJ1-1	TRBV3-1	many	TGTGCCAGCAGCCAAGTAGAAGGTACTGAAGCTTTCTTT	CASSQVEGTEAFF
-	TRBJ2-2	TRBV11-2	many	TGTGCCAGCAGCGGGGACCTACGCCCCGGGGAGCTGTTTTTT	CASSGDLRPGELFF
TRBD2	TRBJ2-4	TRBV27	few	TGTGCCAGCAGCCATTACCGACTAGCGGGAGGGGAGAAAAACATTCAGTACTTC	CASSHYRLAGGEKNIQYF
-	TRBJ1-5	TRBV6-1	-	TGTGCCAGCTTTGGGGGTAGCAATCAGCCCCAGCATTTT	CASFGGSNQPQHF
-	TRBJ2-1	TRBV7-9	-	TGTGCCAGCAGCCCCGGCAGGGGAAACTACAATGAGCAGTTCTTC	CASSPGRGNYNEQFF
TRBD2	TRBJ2-1	TRBV5-1	-	TGCGCCAGCAGCTTCCTAGCGGGAGGGGAGCAGTTCTTC	CASSFLAGGEQFF
TRBD2	TRBJ2-3	TRBV29-1	-	TGCAGCGGAGGACTAGCGAGAAACACAGATACGCAGTATTTT	CSGGLARNTDTQYF
TRBD2	TRBJ2-1	TRBV7-2	few	TGTGCCAGCAGCGGGACTAGCGGGAGGATCGACCCCAATGAGCAGTTCTTC	CASSGTSGRIDPNEQFF
-	TRBJ2-3	TRBV20-1	-	TGCAGTGCTAGAGTTAGCGCAGATACGCAGTATTTT	CSARVSADTQYF
-	TRBJ2-5	TRBV28	-	TGTGCCAGCAGTACCATTTCGGGCCCGGGGCGAGAGACCCAGTACTTC	CASSTISGPGRETQYF
-	TRBJ1-2	TRBV29-1	-	TGCAGCGTTGATGGGGGGCGCAACTATGGCTACACCTTC	CSVDGGRNYGYTF
TRBD1	TRBJ2-7	TRBV5-1	many	TGCGCCAGCAGCTTGACTCTGGGACAGGGCGGAACCTACGAGCAGTACTTC	CASSLTLGQGGTYEQYF
-	TRBJ1-2	TRBV20-1	-	TGCAGTGCTAGGACAGAGCAATATGGCTACACCTTC	CSARTEQYGYTF
TRBD2	TRBJ2-1	TRBV28	-	TGTGCCAGCAGTAGCTACCCTAGCGGGGTCAACAATGAGCAGTTCTTC	CASSSYPSGVNNEQFF
-	TRBJ2-1	TRBV24-1	-	TGTGCCACCAAAGCGTCTGGCCAAAATGAGCAGTTCTTC	CATKASGQNEQFF
-	TRBJ1-5	TRBV2	many	TGTGCCAGCAGTGGATCAGGAGGGGATCAGCCCCAGCATTTT	CASSGSGGDQPQHF
TRBD1	TRBJ1-1	TRBV30	-	TGTGCCTGGAACCGGGACAGGGGGCACACTGAAGCTTTCTTT	CAWNRDRGHTEAFF
-	TRBJ2-1	TRBV29-1	-	TGCAGCGTTGGGTCGTTGACTCAAAATGAGCAGTTCTTC	CSVGSLTQNEQFF
-	TRBJ2-1	TRBV7-3	few	TGTGCCAGCGGCCAGAGGGGCCCCTACAATGAGCAGTTCTTC	CASGQRGPYNEQFF
TRBD2	TRBJ2-5	TRBV12-3/TRBV12-4	many	TGTGCCAGCAGGGGGACTAGCGGGCCACAAGAGACCCAGTACTTC	CASRGTSGPQETQYF
-	TRBJ2-3	TRBV15	-	TGTGCCACCAGCAGAGCTCCAAGCACAGATACGCAGTATTTT	CATSRAPSTDTQYF
-	TRBJ2-7	TRBV7-2	few	TGTGCCAGCAGCTTAGGGGGTTGGTCCGTCGAGCAGTACTTC	CASSLGGWSVEQYF
-	TRBJ1-5	TRBV7-2	many	TGTGCCAGCAGCTCGGAAGCATGGCAGCCCCAGCATTTT	CASSSEAWQPQHF
-	TRBJ1-2	TRBV4-2	few	TGTGCCAGCAGCCAAGATCGGTTCACAAGTAACTATGGCTACACCTTC	CASSQDRFTSNYGYTF
TRBD2	TRBJ2-3	TRBV20-1	-	TGCAGTGCTAGAGAGCCGCTAGCGGGGACAACTAGCACAGATACGCAGTATTTT	CSAREPLAGTTSTDTQYF
-	TRBJ2-7	TRBV12-3/TRBV12-4	many	TGTGCCAGCAGTTTAGGAATCCGGAACCCCTACGAGCAGTACTTC	CASSLGIRNPYEQYF
-	TRBJ1-4	TRBV20-1	-	TGCAGTGCCAGACCCCCAGGGGTCGTGGGGGAAAAACTGTTTTTT	CSARPPGVVGEKLFF
-	TRBJ1-1	TRBV18	few	TGTGCCAGCTCACCACTTGAGGGGAGAAACACTGAAGCTTTCTTT	CASSPLEGRNTEAFF
-	TRBJ2-7	TRBV30	many	TGTGCCTGGAGTGTAGGAGATGTCGAGCAGTACTTC	CAWSVGDVEQYF
TRBD1	TRBJ2-1	TRBV28	many	TGTGCCAGCAGTACCGGGACAGGCTACAATGAGCAGTTCTTC	CASSTGTGYNEQFF
-	TRBJ2-2	TRBV20-1	few	TGCAGTGCTAGAGTCGGCAGCACGAACACCGGGGAGCTGTTTTTT	CSARVGSTNTGELFF
-	TRBJ2-5	TRBV30	-	TGTGCCTGGAGTAGCGGCGGGAAACAAGAGACCCAGTACTTC	CAWSSGGKQETQYF
TRBD2	TRBJ2-1	TRBV9	-	TGTGCCAGCAGCGTGTCTAGCGGGGGTCCCTACAATGAGCAGTTCTTC	CASSVSSGGPYNEQFF
-	TRBJ1-4	TRBV6-4	-	TGTGCCAACCGGGTTCCACGTCCGAGGGGTAATGAAAAACTGTTTTTT	CANRVPRPRGNEKLFF
TRBD2	TRBJ2-3	TRBV2	-	TGTGCCAGCAGTGATGGGGACTACGCGGGAGGGCCTATAGATACGCAGTATTTT	CASSDGDYAGGPIDTQYF
TRBD1	TRBJ2-5	TRBV3-1	many	TGTGCCAGCAGCCTATCCGGGACAGGGCCTGAGACCCAGTACTTC	CASSLSGTGPETQYF
-	TRBJ1-2	TRBV30	many	TGTGCCTGGAGTATAGGGCCCTATGGCTACACCTTC	CAWSIGPYGYTF
-	TRBJ2-1	TRBV6-1	few	TGTGCCAGCAGCCCGAGGACTAACCGCTTGAGCTCCTACAATGAGCAGTTCTTC	CASSPRTNRLSSYNEQFF
TRBD2	TRBJ2-7	TRBV5-1	many	TGCGCCAGCAGCTTGAGAGGGACTACCTACGAGCAGTACTTC	CASSLRGTTYEQYF